The clone carrying this T cell receptor (beta chain) was seen only a few times. Its target is unknown. The data were taken from a study of cytomegalovirus exposure and HLA in healthy donors. With 60 Vbeta and 13 Jbeta primers, the PCR was carried out. The protocol was immunoSEQ multiplex PCR, while the TCRdb copy is restricted to in-frame clones and leaves out a portion. The sample comprises roughly 100,000 clones, 82% of which are singletons, and approximately 3.6% rests with the top ten. Unmatched junction bases numbered 4, after V lost 3 bases and J lost 5 bases. Germline CDR1 reads KGHSH; CDR2 reads LQKENI. CDR3 length: 15 residues. Study-wide results and limits: Previous analysis showed most TCR beta V segments were productive about 90% or about 30% of the time. Later analysis indicated greater clonal expansion among HLA-associated TCR beta chains than among equally common other chains. The later analysis indicated that the majority of CMV-associated TCR beta chains appeared HLA-restricted. Information on immune exposure was restricted to one variable (CMV serostatus).

The V and J genes are TRBV18 and TRBJ2-5, with 12 bases identical to TRBD2. This clonotype originated in a man between 50 and 59 years old in good health and CMV-seronegative. Sequenced sample: PBMCs. The CDR3 region is CASSPTLAGGETQYF. CDR3 sequence (DNA): TGTGCCAGCTCACCCACTCTAGCGGGAGGGGAGACCCAGTACTTC.